This T cell receptor (beta chain) emerged from a study of tumor and adjacent non-tumor tissue in lung cancer. Background on the study: Aged roughly 31 to 76 years, patients included 9 to 11 men and roughly 5 women with stage I to III disease. Whole-study findings and limits: Top 100 clones took a larger repertoire share in normal lung. Tumor tissue had significantly higher TCR diversity than normal lung.

A modified ARM-PCR protocol with three rounds of nested PCR amplified TCRbeta. TCRdb passed the multiplex PCR reads through MiXCR, listing each CDR3 protein once. This sample has around 140,000 distinct CDR3 sequences, with roughly 70% found just once. RNA was extracted from bulk tissue without any cell sorting. Newly diagnosed lung cancer patients had thoracic surgery in China, August–late 2014, without prior chemotherapy. CDR1 and CDR2 (germline): MNHEY, SVGAGI. The CDR3 totals 15 residues. On this clonotype itself: Its specificity is not known. Its ends do not fully match the called genes, so a read error is possible.

This clonotype was sampled from a man aged 55 to 70 with small cell lung cancer. This rearrangement joins TRBV6-5 to TRBJ1-2; TRBD1 might be the D (6 bases). The sequenced sample was lung tumor tissue. This CDR3 reads CASSLQTGTICGYPF. The CDR3 nucleotides are TGTGCCAGCAGTCTGCAAACCGGGACAATCTGTGGCTACCCCTTC.